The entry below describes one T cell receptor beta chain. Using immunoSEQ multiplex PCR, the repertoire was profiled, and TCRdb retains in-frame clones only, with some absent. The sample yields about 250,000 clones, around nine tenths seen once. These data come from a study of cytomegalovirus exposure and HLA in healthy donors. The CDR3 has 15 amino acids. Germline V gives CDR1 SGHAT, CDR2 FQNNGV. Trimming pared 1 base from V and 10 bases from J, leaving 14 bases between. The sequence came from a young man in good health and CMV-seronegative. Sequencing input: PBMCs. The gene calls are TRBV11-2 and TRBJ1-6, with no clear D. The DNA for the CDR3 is TGTGCCAGCAGCTTAGTGAGGGCCGGCGGGTCACCCCTCCACTTT. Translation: CASSLVRAGGSPLHF.